The 16 T cell receptor beta chains given below trace back to one sample, sequenced in a study of molecular identifiers for immune sequencing clone quantification. TCRdb itself ran the PCR reads through MiXCR, one entry per CDR3 protein. The table records roughly 97,000 distinct CDR3 sequences, roughly a quarter of them present only once. Sequencing input: naive CD8+ T cells from blood, with Jurkat cell RNA spiked in. Specified subset: FACS-sorted CD8+CD4-CCR7+CD45RA+ naive T cells. These receptors all stem from a human donor in good health. Some libraries in this study had Jurkat cell RNA spiked in.

This sequence joins TRBV10-2 and TRBJ2-3; D is unresolved. TRBJ1-5 matches the DNA end more closely, so the J call is doubtful. The CDR3 has 14 residues. CDR1 and CDR2 from the germline V gene are WSHSY and SAAADI. DNA for the CDR3: TGCGCCAGCACAGAGTACACTAGCACAGATACGCAGCATTTT. It encodes CASTEYTSTDTQHF.

This clonotype was seen repeatedly, ten times or more. The CDR3 DNA reads as TGTGCTAGTGGCCCCTCTCAGTACGAGCAGTACTTC. The encoded protein is CASGPSQYEQYF. This chain links TRBV12-5 with TRBJ2-7, with D unclear. Germline V CDR1 and CDR2: LGHNT, FRNRAP. The CDR3 is 12 amino acids. Trimming left V 6 bases short and J 4 bases short, with 10 bases between.

The CDR3 nucleotides are TGTGCCAGCAGCTTGGAAGGGGGAAGGACTGAAGCTTTCTTT. Translating gives CASSLEGGRTEAFF. The chain has TRBV5-6 and TRBJ1-1; a weak D match, TRBD1 (6 bases). Germline CDR1 and CDR2: SGHDT and YYEEEE. The length of the CDR3 is 14 residues. Trimming took 0 bases from V and 5 from J, leaving 11 bases between them.

This clonotype was seen repeatedly, ten times or more. The chain's CDR3 is CASSRDRANQPQHF. The CDR3 DNA follows: TGTGCCAGCAGCCGGGACAGGGCGAATCAGCCCCAGCATTTT. The V and J genes are TRBV28 and TRBJ1-5; 9 positions agree with TRBD1. The V gene end was trimmed by 6 bases and the J gene end by 4 bases; junction bases not matched to a gene: 4. Germline V lookup: CDR1 MDHEN, CDR2 SYDVKM. The CDR3 spans 14 residues.

This clonotype was seen repeatedly, ten times or more. The chain joins TRBV30 to TRBJ2-3; tentative D call: TRBD2 (5 bases). CDR1 and CDR2 (germline): GTSNPN, SVGIG (reference sequence). V gave up 5 bases and J gave up 1 base, with 22 bases separating them. The CDR3 extends over 17 amino acids. The CDR3 DNA reads TGTGCCTGGGATATTCTGGGTCGTATGGGAGGCACAGATACGCAGTATTTT. Its translation: CAWDILGRMGGTDTQYF.

The J gene is TRBJ2-1, the V gene TRBV10-2, with D perhaps matching TRBD2 (6 bases). Trimming stripped 3 bases from V and 3 bases from J, with 9 bases between. This CDR3 is built from 14 residues. Looked up from germline, CDR1 is WSHSY and CDR2 is SAAADI. Here the CDR3 reads CASSEGRGYNEQFF. The CDR3 DNA reads TGCGCCAGCAGTGAAGGGCGGGGCTACAATGAGCAGTTCTTC.

This clonotype was counted between two and nine times. This sequence joins TRBV5-1 and TRBJ2-7, with 9 bases identical to TRBD1. The J segment lost 4 bases and the V segment lost 5 bases, leaving 10 bases of the junction unmatched. The germline V gene encodes CDR1 SGHRS and CDR2 YFSETQ. The CDR3 is 15 amino acids. The CDR3 loop reads CASSLTGGVFYEQYF. Written as DNA, the CDR3 is TGCGCCAGCAGTTTAACAGGGGGCGTTTTTTACGAGCAGTACTTC.

This clonotype was seen ten or more times. The rearrangement joins TRBV2 to TRBJ1-5; 8 positions agree with TRBD1. In germline, CDR1 is SNHLY, CDR2 FYNNEI. Trimming at V came to 0 bases and at J to 3 bases, leaving 28 bases not matched to a gene. The CDR3 consists of 24 residues. CDR3 sequence: CASSEALPITGPGADRGNNQPQHF. CDR3 coding DNA: TGTGCCAGCAGTGAAGCGCTTCCTATAACCGGGCCGGGCGCCGACAGGGGCAACAATCAGCCCCAGCATTTT.

Worth noting for this clonotype: A read error may be the cause here, since a much bigger clone is one base away. V is TRBV6-1 and J is TRBJ1-1; 7 nucleotides agree with TRBD1. The germline V gene has CDR1 MNHNS and CDR2 SASEGT. Trimming at V came to 3 bases and at J to 1 base, leaving 11 bases not matched to a gene. This CDR3 region has 17 residues. Here the CDR3 DNA reads TGTGCCAGCAGTGATCCCCTTCGACAGGGAGGGAACACTGAAGCTTTCTTT. Its translation is CASSDPLRQGGNTEAFF.

For this clonotype: Compared with germline, one end of the junction differs, possibly owing to a read error. V gene TRBV12-3 or TRBV12-4 combines with J gene TRBJ2-5; D remains unclear. The CDR3 sequence is 14 residues long. CDR3 nucleotides: TGTGGCAGCAGACCAGGCTTAACGGAGGAGACCCAGTACTTC. As protein: CGSRPGLTEETQYF.

A word on this clonotype: A much bigger clone sits one base away, suggesting this may be a read error. This chain uses TRBV24-1 with TRBJ2-7; D gene uncertain. The CDR3 has 11 residues. Per germline, CDR1 KGHDR and CDR2 SFDVKD. In DNA form, the CDR3 reads TGTGCCGCCAGTGACCTCTACGAGCAGTACTTC. Protein: CAASDLYEQYF.

This clonotype was seen only a few times. The chain carries TRBV5-4 and TRBJ1-1; the D gene is possibly TRBD1 (5 bases). The CDR3 is made up of 13 amino acids. V was trimmed by 0 bases and J by 6 bases, leaving 9 bases between them. CDR1 is SGHNT and CDR2 is YYREEE in the germline V gene (reference sequence). The chain's CDR3 is CASSLGQNPEAFF. The CDR3 DNA reads as TGTGCCAGCAGCTTGGGACAGAATCCTGAAGCTTTCTTT.

This clonotype occurred many times. The chain has TRBV6-5 and TRBJ2-7; D call uncertain. The germline V gene has CDR1 MNHEY and CDR2 SVGAGI. V was trimmed by 3 bases and J by 3 bases, leaving 12 bases between them. CDR3 length: 14 amino acids. The CDR3 DNA reads as TGTGCCAGCAGTTATCCCCCCGGTTGCTACGAGCAGTACTTC. Encoded protein: CASSYPPGCYEQYF.

The V gene is TRBV27, the J gene TRBJ1-3; TRBD1 agrees at 9 bases. Germline values: CDR1 MNHEY, CDR2 SMNVEV (reference sequence). The ends lost 5 bases at V and 5 bases at J; junction bases unmatched: 4. The CDR3 has 14 residues. The chain's CDR3 is CASSPQGARNTIYF. The CDR3, as DNA: TGTGCCAGCAGTCCACAGGGGGCTAGAAACACCATATATTTT.

Notes on this clonotype: This may stem from a read error, because a much larger clone lies one nucleotide away. The gene calls are TRBV20-1 and TRBJ2-1, with 11 bases aligning to TRBD2. The V gene's germline CDR1 is DFQATT and CDR2 SNEGSKA (reference sequence). The CDR3 is 16 residues long. The CDR3 DNA reads as TGCTGTGCTAGGGGACTAGCGGAGAGCTCCTACAATGAGCAGTTCTTC. Its translation is CCARGLAESSYNEQFF.

This chain uses TRBV7-9 with TRBJ2-1; no clear D gene. Germline CDR1 SEHNR, CDR2 FQNEAQ (reference sequence). The CDR3 runs 15 residues. Trimming removed 3 bases from V and 6 bases from J, with 15 bases in between. CDR3 in amino acids: CASSFVGPAANEQFF. As DNA, the CDR3 is TGTGCCAGCAGCTTTGTAGGCCCGGCTGCCAATGAGCAGTTCTTC.